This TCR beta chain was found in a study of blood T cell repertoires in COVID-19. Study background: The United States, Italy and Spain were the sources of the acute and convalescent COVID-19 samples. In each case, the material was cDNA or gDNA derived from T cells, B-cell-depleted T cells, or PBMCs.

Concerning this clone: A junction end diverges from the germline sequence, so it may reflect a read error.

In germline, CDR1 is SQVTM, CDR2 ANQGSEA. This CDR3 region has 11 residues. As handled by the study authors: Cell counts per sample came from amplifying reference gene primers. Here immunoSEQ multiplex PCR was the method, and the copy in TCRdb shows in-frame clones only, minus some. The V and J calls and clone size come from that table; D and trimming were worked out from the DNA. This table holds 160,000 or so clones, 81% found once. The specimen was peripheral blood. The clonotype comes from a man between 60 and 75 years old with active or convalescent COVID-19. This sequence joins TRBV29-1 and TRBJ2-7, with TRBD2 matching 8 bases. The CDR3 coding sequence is TGCAGCGTTGAAGATCAATTGGGGACTAGCTTC. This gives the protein CSVEDQLGTSF.